This T cell receptor (beta chain) was identified during a study of blood T cell repertoires in COVID-19. The wider study: Spain, Italy and the United States supplied samples that represented acute and convalescent COVID-19.

In germline, CDR1 is SGDLS, CDR2 YYNGEE. The V and J ends lost 4 bases and 4 bases, in that order; junction bases with no gene match: 4. CDR3 size: 13 residues. The method was immunoSEQ multiplex PCR; TCRdb's version includes in-frame clones alone and lacks a portion of them. Altogether nearly 90,000 clones are present, 88% being singletons, with the ten largest covering 11%. Sequences were obtained from peripheral blood. V is TRBV9 and J is TRBJ2-5; 7 bases agree with TRBD2. The TCR originated in a man at least 80 years old with acute or convalescent COVID-19. The CDR3 DNA follows: TGTGCCAGCAGCCTCAGGGAGGGAGAGACCCAGTACTTC. The encoded protein is CASSLREGETQYF.